This is a list of T cell receptor beta chains from one sample in a study of metastatic and nonmetastatic thyroid tumors. MiXCR re-clonotyped the PCR reads for TCRdb. The sample has fewer than 100,000 clones; 14% to 15% are singletons. Sample: blood. The receptors originated from a female donor with papillary thyroid cancer or a benign thyroid nodule (not recorded which). Some clones in this sample may be carry-over from other donors' samples. The CDR3 runs from the conserved cysteine through the conserved F or W. A D gene is named only where the DNA matches it firmly. Clone size is stated in some rows and not others, as once, few, many or a class when expanded.

V gene: TRBV3-1; clone size: many; D gene: NA; J gene: TRBJ1-2; CDR3 DNA: TGTGCCAGCAGCCAAGGCCTACAGGGAGGGGTTGGCTACACCTTC; CDR3 protein: CASSQGLQGGVGYTF
V gene: TRBV7-8; clone size: many; D gene: TRBD1; J gene: TRBJ1-5; CDR3 DNA: TGTGCCAGCAGCTCAGGGACAGGGATTAGCAATCAGCCCCAGCATTTT; CDR3 protein: CASSSGTGISNQPQHF
V gene: TRBV7-7; clone size: NA; D gene: NA; J gene: TRBJ2-6; CDR3 DNA: TGTGCTAGCAGCCCCGATGTGCGGGCCAAAGTCCTGAATTTC; CDR3 protein: CASSPDVRAKVLNF
V gene: TRBV9; clone size: many; D gene: NA; J gene: TRBJ2-2; CDR3 DNA: TGTGCCAGCAGCGGTGCCAACACCGGGGAGCTGTTTTTT; CDR3 protein: CASSGANTGELFF
V gene: TRBV4-1; clone size: NA; D gene: TRBD2; J gene: TRBJ2-5; CDR3 DNA: TGCGCCAGCAGCCAAAGGGGAGGGGCCCAAGAGACCCAGTACTTC; CDR3 protein: CASSQRGGAQETQYF
V gene: TRBV9; clone size: many; D gene: NA; J gene: TRBJ2-5; CDR3 DNA: TGTGCCAGCAGCCCCTCCCCGGACAACCAAGAGACCCAGTACTTC; CDR3 protein: CASSPSPDNQETQYF
V gene: TRBV6-2/TRBV6-3; clone size: many; D gene: NA; J gene: TRBJ2-2; CDR3 DNA: TGTGCCAGCAGTTATTCAGGGTCCCCCGGGGAGCTGTTTTTT; CDR3 protein: CASSYSGSPGELFF
V gene: TRBV20-1; clone size: many; D gene: TRBD2; J gene: TRBJ2-1; CDR3 DNA: TGCAGTGCTGCCCCTAGTATTAGCGGGGGGCATGAGCAGTTCTTC; CDR3 protein: CSAAPSISGGHEQFF
V gene: TRBV28; clone size: many; D gene: TRBD2; J gene: TRBJ2-3; CDR3 DNA: TGTGCCAGCAGCCATGGACTAGCGGGGGGGCCGGCAGATACGCAGTATTTT; CDR3 protein: CASSHGLAGGPADTQYF
V gene: TRBV6-5; clone size: many; D gene: NA; J gene: TRBJ1-6; CDR3 DNA: TGTGCCAGCAGTTACTCGGGCCTACCCCCTTCACCCCTCCACTTT; CDR3 protein: CASSYSGLPPSPLHF
V gene: TRBV6-2/TRBV6-3; clone size: many; D gene: NA; J gene: TRBJ1-6; CDR3 DNA: TGTGCCAGCAGTTCGAGGGTGAACAATTCACCCCTCCACTTT; CDR3 protein: CASSSRVNNSPLHF
V gene: TRBV29-1; clone size: many; D gene: NA; J gene: TRBJ1-1; CDR3 DNA: TGCAGCGTTGGGAAGGGCTGGGACACTGAAGCTTTCTTT; CDR3 protein: CSVGKGWDTEAFF
V gene: TRBV19; clone size: many; D gene: NA; J gene: TRBJ2-1; CDR3 DNA: TGTGCCAGTAGGCACAGGGGGGGCAATGAGCAGTTCTTC; CDR3 protein: CASRHRGGNEQFF
V gene: TRBV11-2; clone size: many; D gene: NA; J gene: TRBJ1-3; CDR3 DNA: TGTGCCAGCAGCCCCCGGATCTTTGGAAACACCATATATTTT; CDR3 protein: CASSPRIFGNTIYF
V gene: TRBV28; clone size: many; D gene: TRBD1; J gene: TRBJ1-6; CDR3 DNA: TGTGCCAGCAGTCCCCGGACAGGGGGGGGGTCACCCCTCCACTTT; CDR3 protein: CASSPRTGGGSPLHF
V gene: TRBV20-1; clone size: many; D gene: NA; J gene: TRBJ1-1; CDR3 DNA: TGCAGTGCTAGAGATTACACTGAAGCTTTCTTT; CDR3 protein: CSARDYTEAFF
V gene: TRBV20-1; clone size: many; D gene: NA; J gene: TRBJ1-1; CDR3 DNA: TGCAGTGCTAAGGGAGGTTTGGGGTCTGAAGCTTTCTTT; CDR3 protein: CSAKGGLGSEAFF
V gene: TRBV7-2; clone size: NA; D gene: TRBD1; J gene: TRBJ2-5; CDR3 DNA: TGTGCCAGCAGCCTGACAGGGGGGCAAGAGAACAAGTACTTC; CDR3 protein: CASSLTGGQENKYF
V gene: TRBV12-3/TRBV12-4; clone size: medium-sized; D gene: NA; J gene: TRBJ2-1; CDR3 DNA: TGTGCCAGCGAGCCCTCCGACCTTAATGAGCAGTTCTTC; CDR3 protein: CASEPSDLNEQFF
V gene: TRBV6-5; clone size: NA; D gene: NA; J gene: TRBJ1-6; CDR3 DNA: TGTGCCAGCAGTTTGTCCCTGGGGGTGGCTGGTGGGGACGAGCCCCTCCACTTT; CDR3 protein: CASSLSLGVAGGDEPLHF
V gene: TRBV10-3; clone size: many; D gene: NA; J gene: TRBJ1-6; CDR3 DNA: TGTGCCATCAGTGCGGGGAGCTCCTATAATTCACCCCTCCACTTT; CDR3 protein: CAISAGSSYNSPLHF
V gene: TRBV9; clone size: NA; D gene: TRBD1; J gene: TRBJ1-6; CDR3 DNA: TGTGCCAGCAGCGTAGGGACAGGGAATTCACCCCTCCACTTT; CDR3 protein: CASSVGTGNSPLHF
V gene: TRBV7-2; clone size: many; D gene: NA; J gene: TRBJ2-5; CDR3 DNA: TGTGCCAGCAGCCCCCGACAGGGAGGAGGAGAGACCCAGTACTTC; CDR3 protein: CASSPRQGGGETQYF
V gene: TRBV30; clone size: many; D gene: NA; J gene: TRBJ2-2; CDR3 DNA: TGTGCCTGGAGTGATGTAGCGAACACCGGGGAGCTGTTTTTT; CDR3 protein: CAWSDVANTGELFF
V gene: TRBV19; clone size: many; D gene: NA; J gene: TRBJ2-7; CDR3 DNA: TGTGCCAGTAGTCCCTCTGGACTCACCACCTACGAGCAGTACTTC; CDR3 protein: CASSPSGLTTYEQYF
V gene: TRBV6-1; clone size: many; D gene: TRBD2; J gene: TRBJ2-3; CDR3 DNA: TGTGCCAGCAGTGAAACAAGCGGGGGGGCGACAGATACGCAGTATTTT; CDR3 protein: CASSETSGGATDTQYF
V gene: TRBV29-1; clone size: many; D gene: NA; J gene: TRBJ2-1; CDR3 DNA: TGCAGCGTTCAAGGGAGCTCCTACAATGAGCAGTTCTTC; CDR3 protein: CSVQGSSYNEQFF
V gene: TRBV12-3/TRBV12-4; clone size: many; D gene: NA; J gene: TRBJ2-1; CDR3 DNA: TGTGCCAGCAGTTTAGTCCGGGGTGGGCGGGGCGGCAATGAGCAGTTCTTC; CDR3 protein: CASSLVRGGRGGNEQFF
V gene: TRBV6-1; clone size: many; D gene: NA; J gene: TRBJ1-2; CDR3 DNA: TGTGCCAGCAGTGCAGGAGCTAACTATGGCTACACCTTC; CDR3 protein: CASSAGANYGYTF
V gene: TRBV3-1; clone size: many; D gene: NA; J gene: TRBJ2-1; CDR3 DNA: TGTGCCAGCAGCCAAGAAGGTTGGGCGGGGTATGCCTTC; CDR3 protein: CASSQEGWAGYAF
V gene: TRBV6-5; clone size: many; D gene: NA; J gene: TRBJ1-2; CDR3 DNA: TGTGCCAGCAGTTATGGAACAGGTGGCTACGGCTACACCTTC; CDR3 protein: CASSYGTGGYGYTF
V gene: TRBV28; clone size: many; D gene: NA; J gene: TRBJ1-5; CDR3 DNA: TGTGCCAGCACCGGGGGTGATCAGCCCCAGCATTTT; CDR3 protein: CASTGGDQPQHF
V gene: TRBV19; clone size: NA; D gene: TRBD1; J gene: TRBJ1-4; CDR3 DNA: TGTGCCAGTAGTCCCCAAGGGACAGGGAAAATTAATGAAAAACTGTTTTTT; CDR3 protein: CASSPQGTGKINEKLFF
V gene: TRBV5-5; clone size: many; D gene: NA; J gene: TRBJ2-3; CDR3 DNA: TGTGCCAGCAGCTTGGACCCTCCGTGGGGCACAGATACGCAGTATTTT; CDR3 protein: CASSLDPPWGTDTQYF
V gene: TRBV6-2/TRBV6-3; clone size: many; D gene: NA; J gene: TRBJ2-7; CDR3 DNA: TGTGCCAGCAGGGGAAGCTACGAGCAGTACTTC; CDR3 protein: CASRGSYEQYF
V gene: TRBV28; clone size: many; D gene: TRBD1; J gene: TRBJ2-6; CDR3 DNA: TGTGCCAGCAGTCCCCGACAGGGGAGTACCTCTGGGGCCAACGTCCTGACTTTC; CDR3 protein: CASSPRQGSTSGANVLTF
V gene: TRBV20-1; clone size: NA; D gene: TRBD2; J gene: TRBJ2-3; CDR3 DNA: TGCAGTGCTAGAGATAGTAGCGGGGGGGCCCACAGAGATACGCAGTATTTT; CDR3 protein: CSARDSSGGAHRDTQYF
V gene: TRBV30; clone size: NA; D gene: TRBD2; J gene: TRBJ2-1; CDR3 DNA: TGTGCCTGGAGTTGGGCTAGCGGGATGTACAATGAGCAGTTCTTC; CDR3 protein: CAWSWASGMYNEQFF
V gene: TRBV19; clone size: many; D gene: TRBD1; J gene: TRBJ1-2; CDR3 DNA: TGTGCCAGTAGTCTACAGGGGCTAAATGGCTACACCTTC; CDR3 protein: CASSLQGLNGYTF
V gene: TRBV5-5; clone size: many; D gene: NA; J gene: TRBJ2-7; CDR3 DNA: TGTGCCAGCAGCCCCCTTGGAGGTTCGGACGAGCAGTACTTC; CDR3 protein: CASSPLGGSDEQYF
V gene: TRBV7-3; clone size: NA; D gene: TRBD1; J gene: TRBJ2-4; CDR3 DNA: TGTGCCAGCAGCTTTGGGGCAGGGGGCCGCGACATTCAGTACTTC; CDR3 protein: CASSFGAGGRDIQYF
V gene: TRBV5-1; clone size: once; D gene: NA; J gene: TRBJ1-2; CDR3 DNA: TGCGCCAGCAGCACGGAGCCTTCGGAAGGCTACACCTTC; CDR3 protein: CASSTEPSEGYTF
V gene: TRBV28; clone size: NA; D gene: NA; J gene: TRBJ2-7; CDR3 DNA: TGTGCCAGCAGTTTACGGAACGCCTACGAGCAGTACTTC; CDR3 protein: CASSLRNAYEQYF
V gene: TRBV30; clone size: NA; D gene: NA; J gene: TRBJ1-2; CDR3 DNA: TGTGCCCGCCTCCTTCGGGGGGCTGAGGGCGGCTACACCTTC; CDR3 protein: CARLLRGAEGGYTF
V gene: TRBV7-2; clone size: many; D gene: NA; J gene: TRBJ1-2; CDR3 DNA: TGTGCCAGTCGGGGGGGAGCCTATGGCTACACCTTC; CDR3 protein: CASRGGAYGYTF
V gene: TRBV11-1; clone size: many; D gene: NA; J gene: TRBJ2-2; CDR3 DNA: TGTGCCAGCGGGGGGGCCCCCTCCTCAGACACCGGGGAGCTGTTTTTT; CDR3 protein: CASGGAPSSDTGELFF
V gene: TRBV10-3; clone size: many; D gene: TRBD1; J gene: TRBJ1-2; CDR3 DNA: TGTGCCATCAGCAAACCGGGACAGAGCTATGGCTACACCTTC; CDR3 protein: CAISKPGQSYGYTF
V gene: TRBV5-1; clone size: many; D gene: NA; J gene: TRBJ2-3; CDR3 DNA: TGCGCCAGCAGCCTGGAAGGGGCCACAGATACGCAGTATTTT; CDR3 protein: CASSLEGATDTQYF
V gene: TRBV30; clone size: NA; D gene: NA; J gene: TRBJ2-7; CDR3 DNA: TGTGCCTGGAGTCCCCAGGAATACTACGAGCAGTACTTC; CDR3 protein: CAWSPQEYYEQYF
V gene: TRBV6-1; clone size: NA; D gene: NA; J gene: TRBJ2-7; CDR3 DNA: TGTGCCAGCAGCCAGGGACCCCCATACGAGAAGTACTTC; CDR3 protein: CASSQGPPYEKYF
V gene: TRBV19; clone size: many; D gene: TRBD1; J gene: TRBJ2-5; CDR3 DNA: TGTGCCAGTAGTATCGGGACAGGACAAGAGATCCAGTACTTC; CDR3 protein: CASSIGTGQEIQYF
V gene: TRBV7-6; clone size: many; D gene: NA; J gene: TRBJ1-4; CDR3 DNA: TGTGCCAGCAGCCGTACGGGAACAGGGACCAATAATGAAAAACTGTTTTTT; CDR3 protein: CASSRTGTGTNNEKLFF
V gene: TRBV20-1; clone size: many; D gene: TRBD2; J gene: TRBJ2-6; CDR3 DNA: TGCAGTGCTAGAGGGGCCGACCAGCGGGGGACCTCTGGGGCCAACGTCCTGACTTTC; CDR3 protein: CSARGADQRGTSGANVLTF
V gene: TRBV6-1; clone size: few; D gene: NA; J gene: TRBJ2-7; CDR3 DNA: TGTGCCAGCAGTTCCCGGGACCCCATCGTGACCGAGCAGTACTTC; CDR3 protein: CASSSRDPIVTEQYF
V gene: TRBV6-1; clone size: many; D gene: TRBD1; J gene: TRBJ1-5; CDR3 DNA: TGTGCCAGCAGTGAAGGACAGGGACCTAGCAATCAGCCCCAGCATTTT; CDR3 protein: CASSEGQGPSNQPQHF
V gene: TRBV11-2; clone size: many; D gene: TRBD2; J gene: TRBJ2-1; CDR3 DNA: TGTGCCAGCAGCCCGAGGGGACTAGCGGAGCAGTTCTTC; CDR3 protein: CASSPRGLAEQFF
V gene: TRBV24-1; clone size: many; D gene: NA; J gene: TRBJ1-3; CDR3 DNA: TGTGCCACCAGTGAAGGGGACACCATATATTTT; CDR3 protein: CATSEGDTIYF
V gene: TRBV10-1; clone size: few; D gene: NA; J gene: TRBJ1-5; CDR3 DNA: TGCACCAGCATTGCCTTCGCGGCTCTTGGTAGCAATCAGCCCCAGCATTTT; CDR3 protein: CTSIAFAALGSNQPQHF
V gene: TRBV12-3/TRBV12-4; clone size: NA; D gene: NA; J gene: TRBJ2-7; CDR3 DNA: TGTGCCAGCATTCCGGAGACCCGCCGCACCTACGAGCAGTACTTC; CDR3 protein: CASIPETRRTYEQYF
V gene: TRBV11-2; clone size: NA; D gene: NA; J gene: TRBJ2-7; CDR3 DNA: TGTGCCAGCAGCTTAGTGGCAGGGGGGACCTACGAGCAGTACTTC; CDR3 protein: CASSLVAGGTYEQYF